The 26 T cell receptor beta chains listed next were all sequenced from one sample in a study of shared clonotypes between healthy human individuals. Profiled with immunoSEQ multiplex PCR; TCRdb holds only in-frame clones, not every one. The sample lists roughly 1 million clones, around 76% occurring once. Sequencing was performed on memory CD4+ T cells sorted from blood. Subset in this sample: CD45RA-negative fraction. The receptors were gathered from a man aged 18 to 30 in good health.

The chain links TRBV29-1 to TRBJ2-5; no clear D gene. Near its end, the DNA agrees better with TRBJ2-7, so the J call may be wrong. CDR1 is SQVTM and CDR2 is ANQGSEA in the germline V gene. The CDR3 consists of 12 residues. CDR3 region: CSVELDSYEQYF. CDR3 bases: TGCAGCGTTGAGTTAGACTCCTACGAGCAGTACTTC.

The chain joins TRBV7-6 to TRBJ2-7; the match to TRBD1 covers 7 bases. Trimming at V came to 5 bases and at J to 4 bases, leaving 5 bases not matched to a gene. Germline V gene sequence: CDR1 SGHVS, CDR2 FNYEAQ. The CDR3 contains 13 residues. The CDR3 DNA follows: TGTGCCAGCAGCCTAGAGACAGGGTACGAGCAGTACTTC. Translated: CASSLETGYEQYF.

The genes are TRBV5-1 and TRBJ2-1; maybe TRBD1 (6 bases). Trimming pared 2 bases from V and 3 bases from J, leaving 12 bases between. There are 15 residues in the CDR3. The germline V gene encodes CDR1 SGHRS and CDR2 YFSETQ. CDR3 nucleotides: TGCGCCAGCAGCTTTGACAGGTTCCTCTACAATGAGCAGTTCTTC. Its translation is CASSFDRFLYNEQFF.

The chain employs TRBV19 and TRBJ2-5, with 10 bases lining up with TRBD2. The CDR3 has 13 residues. V lost 7 bases, J lost 7 bases, and 6 bases stayed unmatched. Germline V gives CDR1 LNHDA, CDR2 SQIVND (reference sequence). CDR3 nucleotides: TGTGCCAGTACCGTAGCGGGGGGCGGGACCCAGTACTTC. Residues: CASTVAGGGTQYF. The entire variable domain, with the rest obtained from reference TRBV19 and TRBJ2-5, is as follows: DGGITQSPKYLFRKEGQNVTLSCEQNLNHDAMYWYRQDPGQGLRLIYYSQIVNDFQKGDIAEGYSVSREKKESFPLTVTSAQKNPTAFYLCASTVAGGGTQYFGPGTRLLVL.

The rearrangement links TRBV28 to TRBJ1-2; 7 bases are a match to TRBD1. Germline values: CDR1 MDHEN, CDR2 SYDVKM. This CDR3 is 15 amino acids long. V was clipped by 2 bases and J by 4 bases; unmatched bases: 7. CDR3 residues: CASSLGAGGVYGYTF. Written as DNA, the CDR3 is TGTGCCAGCAGTTTAGGGGCAGGGGGAGTCTATGGCTACACCTTC.

This clone has a single count. V and J are TRBV5-1 and TRBJ2-3, with 7 bases lining up with TRBD2. The germline V gene encodes CDR1 SGHRS and CDR2 YFSETQ. There are 14 residues in the CDR3. The V segment lost 4 bases and the J segment 11 bases; nucleotides outside the gene matches: 13. Written as DNA, the CDR3 is TGCGCCAGCAGCATGACTTCAACGGGCGGGAGGCAGTATTTT. Protein sequence: CASSMTSTGGRQYF.

This clone appeared a few times. This sample also contains other DNA sequences that code for the same CDR3. The rearrangement links TRBV30 to TRBJ2-5, with a possible D match to TRBD1 (6 bases). The CDR3 is 13 residues long. The germline V gene has CDR1 GTSNPN and CDR2 SVGIG (reference sequence). V lost 2 bases and J 5 bases, leaving 12 bases between the germline ends. This chain's CDR3 is CAWSYRVGETQYF. The CDR3 bases are TGTGCCTGGAGTTACAGGGTTGGGGAGACCCAGTACTTC.

There are many counts of this clone. The identical CDR3 is also encoded by other nucleotide sequences in the sample. The rearrangement joins TRBV7-8 to TRBJ1-5, with 8 bases fitting TRBD1. The CDR3 has 16 amino acids. V lost 5 bases and J lost 7; bases outside the gene matches: 13. Looked up from germline, CDR1 is SGHVS and CDR2 is FQNEAQ. The CDR3 sequence: CASSPGGTGGRQPQHF. The CDR3 DNA reads as TGTGCCAGCAGCCCCGGGGGGACAGGCGGGAGGCAGCCCCAGCATTTT.

The chain links TRBV19 to TRBJ2-5; 7 bases agree with TRBD1. The V and J ends lost 8 bases and 3 bases, in that order; junction bases with no gene match: 3. CDR3 length: 12 amino acids. Per germline, CDR1 LNHDA and CDR2 SQIVND (reference sequence). CDR3: CASGDRKETQYF. CDR3 coding DNA: TGTGCCAGTGGGGACAGAAAAGAGACCCAGTACTTC. Filled out from reference TRBV19 and TRBJ2-5, the complete variable domain reads DGGITQSPKYLFRKEGQNVTLSCEQNLNHDAMYWYRQDPGQGLRLIYYSQIVNDFQKGDIAEGYSVSREKKESFPLTVTSAQKNPTAFYLCASGDRKETQYFGPGTRLLVL.

The rearrangement uses TRBV6-1 and TRBJ1-3; a possible D gene is TRBD1 (5 bases). CDR1 is MNHNS, CDR2 SASEGT, per germline. This CDR3 has 16 amino acids. V lost 0 bases, J lost 4 bases, and 13 bases lay in between. CDR3 sequence: CASSEALGVGGNTIYF. The CDR3 nucleotides read TGTGCCAGCAGTGAAGCGCTGGGGGTAGGAGGAAACACCATATATTTT.

CDR3 sequence: CASSESGTGVYEQYF. The DNA for the CDR3 is TGTGCCAGCAGCGAATCCGGGACAGGGGTCTACGAGCAGTACTTC. This chain uses TRBV5-4 with TRBJ2-7; 10 bases align to TRBD1. Per germline, CDR1 SGHNT and CDR2 YYREEE (reference sequence). V lost 4 bases to trimming and J lost 3 bases; unmatched junction nucleotides: 7. This CDR3 region has 15 residues. The entire variable domain, with the rest obtained from reference TRBV5-4 and TRBJ2-7, is as follows: ETGVTQSPTHLIKTRGQQVTLRCSSQSGHNTVSWYQQALGQGPQFIFQYYREEENGRGNFPPRFSGLQFPNYSSELNVNALELDDSALYLCASSESGTGVYEQYFGPGTRLTVT.

This clone has a single count. This chain connects TRBV6-1 to TRBJ1-1; D might be TRBD1 (6 bases). Germline V CDR1 and CDR2: MNHNS, SASEGT. With 5 bases removed from V and 2 bases from J, the gap between germline ends came to 15 bases. There are 15 residues in the CDR3. The CDR3 reads CASSPGGGANTEAFF. The CDR3 DNA is TGTGCCAGCAGTCCCGGAGGGGGGGCTAACACTGAAGCTTTCTTT.

The rearrangement uses TRBV7-2 and TRBJ2-1; TRBD2 matches at 7 bases. CDR1 SGHTA and CDR2 FQGNSA come from the germline V gene. With V trimmed by 5 bases and J by 9 bases, 19 bases remained unmatched. This CDR3 is 17 amino acids long. For the CDR3, the DNA is TGTGCCAGCAGCCTCATTTTTTTATCGGGGGGTTATAGTGAGCAGTTCTTC. Translating it yields CASSLIFLSGGYSEQFF.

This clone was observed a single time. The chain recombines TRBV30 with TRBJ1-2; D might be TRBD1 (6 bases). V lost 4 bases to trimming and J lost 4 bases, with 22 bases between them. Germline lookup yields CDR1 GTSNPN and CDR2 SVGIG (reference sequence). CDR3 length: 16 residues. This chain's CDR3 is CAWNEGQGKKRYGYTF. The CDR3 region has the DNA TGTGCCTGGAATGAGGGCCAGGGGAAGAAGCGCTATGGCTACACCTTC.

This rearrangement joins TRBV7-4 to TRBJ2-1, with 13 positions matching TRBD2. J was trimmed by 8 bases and V by 3 bases; bases with no gene match: 4. Germline V lookup: CDR1 SGHVT, CDR2 SQSDAQ. CDR3 length: 15 residues. CDR3 in amino acids: CASSLGLAGSYEQFF. CDR3 bases: TGTGCCAGCAGCTTGGGACTAGCGGGAAGCTATGAGCAGTTCTTC.

This clone was seen a handful of times. This chain uses TRBV5-4 with TRBJ2-1; 12 bases fit TRBD2. J lost 3 bases, V lost 4 bases, and 5 bases had no gene match. Per germline, CDR1 SGHNT and CDR2 YYREEE (reference sequence). The CDR3 is 16 residues long. CDR3 bases: TGTGCCAGCAGCGGACTGACTAGCGGGGGCTACAATGAGCAGTTCTTC. Its protein product is CASSGLTSGGYNEQFF.

The rearrangement uses TRBV14 and TRBJ2-3; the D is unclear. The CDR3 runs 13 residues. The germline V gene has CDR1 SGHDN and CDR2 FVKESK. With 1 base removed from V and 4 bases from J, the gap between germline ends came to 6 bases. CDR3 region: CASSQGGPDTQYF. The CDR3 DNA reads as TGTGCCAGCAGCCAAGGGGGTCCAGATACGCAGTATTTT.

To note about this clone: Other DNA sequences from this sample encode an identical CDR3 as well. The V and J genes are TRBV30 and TRBJ2-5; 8 positions match TRBD1. Germline V lookup: CDR1 GTSNPN, CDR2 SVGIG (reference sequence). V lost 4 bases to trimming and J lost 2 bases; unmatched junction nucleotides: 3. This CDR3 region has 13 residues. DNA of the CDR3: TGTGCCTGGATCGGACAGGGTCAAGAGACCCAGTACTTC. Residues: CAWIGQGQETQYF.

The V gene is TRBV6-1, the J gene TRBJ1-2; 11 bases match TRBD1. CDR1 and CDR2 (germline): MNHNS, SASEGT. The junction had 5 bases not matched to a gene; V was cut back by 7 bases and J by 4 bases. The CDR3 is 14 residues long. The CDR3 DNA reads TGTGCCAGCACCGGACAGGGGGCGGTCTATGGCTACACCTTC. Protein: CASTGQGAVYGYTF.

This clone was seen repeatedly, ten times or more. This chain links TRBV6-1 with TRBJ2-1, with 8 bases identical to TRBD2. The V gene's germline CDR1 is MNHNS and CDR2 SASEGT. The CDR3 is 14 amino acids. With V trimmed by 8 bases and J by 7 bases, 10 bases remained unmatched. The CDR3 nucleotides read TGTGCCAGCGGGGGCGGGAGGATTGAGAATGAGCAGTTCTTC. It is translated as CASGGGRIENEQFF.

This clone was observed a single time. The chain uses TRBV15 and TRBJ2-7, with D maybe TRBD1 (6 bases). The CDR3 extends over 12 amino acids. V was cut by 5 bases and J by 12 bases, with 17 bases left in between. CDR1 and CDR2 from the germline V gene are LNHNV and YYDKDF (reference sequence). The CDR3 DNA reads as TGTGCCACCAGCCCAAGCTACAGGGATACGTACTTC. This codes for CATSPSYRDTYF. Using reference TRBV15 and TRBJ2-7 for the parts outside the CDR3, the full variable domain is DAMVIQNPRYQVTQFGKPVTLSCSQTLNHNVMYWYQQKSSQAPKLLFHYYDKDFNNEADTPDNFQSRRPNTSFCFLDIRSPGLGDTAMYLCATSPSYRDTYFGPGTRLTVT.

This clone has a count of ten or more. The chain couples TRBV7-8 to TRBJ2-3, with D hard to call. CDR1 is SGHVS, CDR2 FQNEAQ, per germline. V was trimmed by 3 bases and J by 6 bases, leaving 13 bases between them. The CDR3 runs 14 residues. CDR3 sequence: CASSFERRFDTQYF. The CDR3 region has the DNA TGTGCCAGCAGCTTCGAGCGTCGGTTCGATACGCAGTATTTT.

The rearrangement links TRBV5-1 to TRBJ2-5; 8 bases match TRBD2. CDR1 SGHRS and CDR2 YFSETQ come from the germline V gene. Trimming removed 6 bases from V and 1 base from J; junction bases left unmatched: 8. The CDR3 sequence is 15 residues long. The CDR3 coding sequence is TGCGCCAGCACCACGGGGGGGGAGCCCCAAGAGACCCAGTACTTC. Its translation: CASTTGGEPQETQYF.

The V and J genes are TRBV11-3 and TRBJ1-1; D ambiguous. The germline V and J ends were trimmed by 0 bases and 0 bases, with 8 bases remaining between them. CDR1 is SGHNT, CDR2 YENEEA, per germline. The CDR3 has 15 residues. CDR3 DNA sequence: TGTGCCAGCAGCTTAGATTCGTGGATGAACACTGAAGCTTTCTTT. Residues: CASSLDSWMNTEAFF.

This chain joins TRBV9 and TRBJ1-4, with 9 bases aligning to TRBD1. CDR1 and CDR2 (germline): SGDLS, YYNGEE. V was pared by 4 bases and J by 5 bases, with 6 bases of the junction left unmatched. The CDR3 covers 15 residues. CDR3 nucleotides: TGTGCCAGCAGCACCCCGACAGGGGGGAATGAAAAACTGTTTTTT. This encodes CASSTPTGGNEKLFF.

The gene calls are TRBV27 and TRBJ2-7; TRBD1 might be the D (6 bases). Germline V gives CDR1 MNHEY, CDR2 SMNVEV (reference sequence). Trimming took 8 bases from V and 3 from J, leaving 14 bases between them. This CDR3 is built from 13 residues. Written as DNA, the CDR3 is TGTGCCAGCCGACGAGGGGGAATCTACGAGCAGTACTTC. Amino acids: CASRRGGIYEQYF.